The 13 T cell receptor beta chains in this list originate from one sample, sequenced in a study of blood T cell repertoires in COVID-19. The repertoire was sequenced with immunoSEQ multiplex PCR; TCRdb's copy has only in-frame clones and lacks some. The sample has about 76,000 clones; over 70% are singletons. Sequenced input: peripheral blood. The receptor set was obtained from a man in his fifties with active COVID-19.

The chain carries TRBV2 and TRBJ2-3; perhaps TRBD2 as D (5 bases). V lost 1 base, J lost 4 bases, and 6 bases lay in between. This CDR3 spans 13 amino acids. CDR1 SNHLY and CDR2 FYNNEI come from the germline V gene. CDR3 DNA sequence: TGTGCCAGCAGTGAAGGGGGAGCAGATACGCAGTATTTT. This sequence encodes CASSEGGADTQYF. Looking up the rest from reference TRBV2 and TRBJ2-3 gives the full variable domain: EPEVTQTPSHQVTQMGQEVILRCVPISNHLYFYWYRQILGQKVEFLVSFYNNEISEKSEIFDDQFSVERPDGSNFTLKIRSTKLEDSAMYFCASSEGGADTQYFGPGTRLTVL.

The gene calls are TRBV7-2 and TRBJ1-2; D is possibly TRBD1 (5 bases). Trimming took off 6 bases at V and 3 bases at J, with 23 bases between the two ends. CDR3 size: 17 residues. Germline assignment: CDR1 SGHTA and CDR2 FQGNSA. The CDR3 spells CASRRSAGQRMDYGYTF. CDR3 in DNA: TGTGCCAGCAGAAGATCGGCAGGGCAAAGGATGGACTATGGCTACACCTTC.

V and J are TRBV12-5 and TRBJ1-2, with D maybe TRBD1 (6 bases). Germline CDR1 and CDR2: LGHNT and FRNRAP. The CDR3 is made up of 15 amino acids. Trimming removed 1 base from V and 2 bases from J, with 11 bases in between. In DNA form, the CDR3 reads TGTGCTAGTGGTTTGGAACAGGGAGTAAACTATGGCTACACCTTC. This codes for CASGLEQGVNYGYTF.

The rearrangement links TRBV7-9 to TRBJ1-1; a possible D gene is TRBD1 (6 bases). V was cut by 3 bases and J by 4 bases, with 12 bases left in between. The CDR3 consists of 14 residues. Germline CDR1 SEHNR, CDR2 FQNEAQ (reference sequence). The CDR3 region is CASSFSGGPTEAFF. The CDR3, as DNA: TGTGCCAGCAGCTTTTCCGGGGGGCCCACTGAAGCTTTCTTT.

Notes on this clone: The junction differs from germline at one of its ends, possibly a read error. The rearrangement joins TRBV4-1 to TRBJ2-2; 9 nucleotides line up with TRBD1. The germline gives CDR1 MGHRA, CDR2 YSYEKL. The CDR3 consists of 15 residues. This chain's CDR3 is CASSEDRGRTGELFF. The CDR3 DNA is TGCGCCAGCAGCGAAGACAGGGGGAGGACCGGGGAGCTGTTTTTT.

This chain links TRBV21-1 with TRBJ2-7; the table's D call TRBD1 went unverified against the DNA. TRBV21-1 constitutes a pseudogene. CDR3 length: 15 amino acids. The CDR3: CASRSAGGLSYEQYF. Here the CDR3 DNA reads TGTGCCAGCAGGTCCGCAGGGGGTCTCTCCTACGAGCAGTACTTC.

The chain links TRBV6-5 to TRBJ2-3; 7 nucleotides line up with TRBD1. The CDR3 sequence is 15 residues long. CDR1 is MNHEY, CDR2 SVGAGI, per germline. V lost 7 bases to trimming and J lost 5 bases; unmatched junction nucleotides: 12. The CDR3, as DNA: TGTGCCAGCAAACTCTTGCAAGGGGGCGGAGATACGCAGTATTTT. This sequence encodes CASKLLQGGGDTQYF.

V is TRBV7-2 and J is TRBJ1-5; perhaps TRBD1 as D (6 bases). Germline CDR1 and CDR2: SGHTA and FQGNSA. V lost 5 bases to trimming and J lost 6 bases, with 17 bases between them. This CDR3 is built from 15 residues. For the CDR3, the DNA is TGTGCCAGCAGCCCGGAAGGGGGGGCGAGTCAGCCCCAGCATTTT. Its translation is CASSPEGGASQPQHF.

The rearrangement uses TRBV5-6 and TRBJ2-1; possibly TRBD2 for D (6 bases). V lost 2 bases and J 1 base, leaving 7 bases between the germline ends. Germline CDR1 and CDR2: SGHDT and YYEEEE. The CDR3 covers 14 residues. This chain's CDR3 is CASSFGRSYNEQFF. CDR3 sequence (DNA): TGTGCCAGCAGCTTCGGGAGATCCTACAATGAGCAGTTCTTC.

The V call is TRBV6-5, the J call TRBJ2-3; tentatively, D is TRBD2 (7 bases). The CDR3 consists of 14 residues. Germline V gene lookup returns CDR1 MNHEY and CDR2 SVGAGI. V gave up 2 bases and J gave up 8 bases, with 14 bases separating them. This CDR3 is CASSYGGGGGTQYF. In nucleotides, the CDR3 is TGTGCCAGCAGTTACGGCGGGGGCGGTGGTACGCAGTATTTT.

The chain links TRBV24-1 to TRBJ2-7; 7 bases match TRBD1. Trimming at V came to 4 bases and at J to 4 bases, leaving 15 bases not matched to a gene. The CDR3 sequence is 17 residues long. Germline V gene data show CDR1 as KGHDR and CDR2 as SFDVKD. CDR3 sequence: CATSDPSRDSYRYEQYF. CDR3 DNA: TGTGCCACCAGTGACCCTTCCCGGGACAGCTACAGGTACGAGCAGTACTTC.

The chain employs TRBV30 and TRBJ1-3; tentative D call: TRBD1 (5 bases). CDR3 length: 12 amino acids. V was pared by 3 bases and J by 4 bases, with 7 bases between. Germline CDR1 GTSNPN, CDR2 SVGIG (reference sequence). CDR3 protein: CAWRGAGNTIYF. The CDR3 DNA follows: TGTGCCTGGAGAGGGGCGGGAAACACCATATATTTT.

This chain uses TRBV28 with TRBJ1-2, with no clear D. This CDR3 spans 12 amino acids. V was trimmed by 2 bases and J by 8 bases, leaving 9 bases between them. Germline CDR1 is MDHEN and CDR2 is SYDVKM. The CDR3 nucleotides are TGTGCCAGCAGTTTAAGAGGTTACGGCTACACCTTC. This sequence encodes CASSLRGYGYTF.